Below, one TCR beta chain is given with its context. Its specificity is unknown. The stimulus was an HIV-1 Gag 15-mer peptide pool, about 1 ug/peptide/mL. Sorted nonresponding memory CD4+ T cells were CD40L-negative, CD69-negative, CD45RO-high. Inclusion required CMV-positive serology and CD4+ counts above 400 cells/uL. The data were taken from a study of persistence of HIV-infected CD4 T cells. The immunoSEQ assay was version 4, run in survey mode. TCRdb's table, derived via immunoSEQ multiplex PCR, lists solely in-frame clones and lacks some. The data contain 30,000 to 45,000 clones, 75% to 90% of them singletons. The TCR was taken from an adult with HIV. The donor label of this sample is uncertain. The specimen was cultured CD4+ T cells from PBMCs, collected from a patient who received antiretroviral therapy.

CDR3 bases: TGTGCCAGCAGCCAAGATCGGGGAATGAGGGAGACCCAGTACTTC. This gives the protein CASSQDRGMRETQYF. This chain links TRBV3-1 (or the pseudogene TRBV3-2) with TRBJ2-5; possible D gene TRBD2, 5 bases. The germline V and J ends were trimmed by 0 bases and 5 bases, with 13 bases remaining between them. The CDR3 runs to 15 residues. Germline V gives CDR1 LGHDT, CDR2 YNNKEL (reference sequence).